The T cell receptor (beta chain) under discussion was sequenced for a study of OX40 agonist ivuxolimab in advanced cancers. Study at large: Males comprised around four fifths of the group, whose mean age was 60 years (range 23 to 79). Study results and limitations: Expansion of clones was among the lowest in partial responders at 0.1-3.0 mg/kg.

Concerning this clone itself: The antigen is undetermined.

Clones were read by immunoSEQ multiplex PCR, and TCRdb kept only the in-frame ones, dropping some. There are 25,000 to 40,000 clones in the sample; 81% occur only once, and about 20% lies in the top ten. This sample comprised CD4+ or CD8+ T cells sorted from blood, obtained in a trial of the OX40 agonist ivuxolimab. This TCR derives from an adult with an advanced solid tumor such as melanoma, head and neck, liver or kidney cancer.

The CDR3 nucleotides are TGTGCCAGCAGCTTAGGAGCGGGGATTCAAGAGACCCAGTACTTC. Translated: CASSLGAGIQETQYF. This chain joins TRBV11-3 and TRBJ2-5; the match to TRBD2 covers 7 bases. The CDR3 covers 15 residues. Germline V gives CDR1 SGHNT, CDR2 YENEEA. The ends lost 1 base at V and 2 bases at J; junction bases unmatched: 4.